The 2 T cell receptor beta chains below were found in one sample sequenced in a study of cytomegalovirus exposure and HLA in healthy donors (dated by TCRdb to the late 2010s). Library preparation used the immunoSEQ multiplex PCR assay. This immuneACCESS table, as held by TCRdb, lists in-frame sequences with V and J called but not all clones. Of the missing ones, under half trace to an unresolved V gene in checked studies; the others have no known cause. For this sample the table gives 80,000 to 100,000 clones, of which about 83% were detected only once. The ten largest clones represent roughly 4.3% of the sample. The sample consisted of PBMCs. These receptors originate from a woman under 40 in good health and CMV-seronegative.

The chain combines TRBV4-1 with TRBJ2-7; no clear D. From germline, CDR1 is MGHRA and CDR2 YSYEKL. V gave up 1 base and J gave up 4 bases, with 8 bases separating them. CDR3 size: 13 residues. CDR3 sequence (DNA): TGCGCCAGCAGCCAAGCCCTCGAGTACGAGCAGTACTTC. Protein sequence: CASSQALEYEQYF.

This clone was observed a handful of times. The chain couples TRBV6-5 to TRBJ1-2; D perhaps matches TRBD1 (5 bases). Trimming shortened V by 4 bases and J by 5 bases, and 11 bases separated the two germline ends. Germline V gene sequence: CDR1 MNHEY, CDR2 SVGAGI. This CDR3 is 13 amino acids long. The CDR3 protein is CASSSRRAYGYTF. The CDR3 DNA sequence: TGTGCCAGCAGTTCCCGCAGGGCTTATGGCTACACCTTC.